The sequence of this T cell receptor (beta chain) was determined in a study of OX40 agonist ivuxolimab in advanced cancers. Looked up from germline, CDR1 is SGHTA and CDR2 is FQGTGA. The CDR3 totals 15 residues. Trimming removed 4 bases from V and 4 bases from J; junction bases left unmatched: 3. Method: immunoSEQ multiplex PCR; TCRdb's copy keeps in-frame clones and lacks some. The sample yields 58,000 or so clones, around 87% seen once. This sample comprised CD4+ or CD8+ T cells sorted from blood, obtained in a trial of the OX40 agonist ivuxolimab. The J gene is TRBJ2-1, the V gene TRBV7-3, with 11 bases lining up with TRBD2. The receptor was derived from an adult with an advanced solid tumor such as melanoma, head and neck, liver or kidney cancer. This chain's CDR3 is CASSSGLAAYNEQFF. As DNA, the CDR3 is TGTGCCAGCAGCTCGGGACTAGCGGCTTACAATGAGCAGTTCTTC.